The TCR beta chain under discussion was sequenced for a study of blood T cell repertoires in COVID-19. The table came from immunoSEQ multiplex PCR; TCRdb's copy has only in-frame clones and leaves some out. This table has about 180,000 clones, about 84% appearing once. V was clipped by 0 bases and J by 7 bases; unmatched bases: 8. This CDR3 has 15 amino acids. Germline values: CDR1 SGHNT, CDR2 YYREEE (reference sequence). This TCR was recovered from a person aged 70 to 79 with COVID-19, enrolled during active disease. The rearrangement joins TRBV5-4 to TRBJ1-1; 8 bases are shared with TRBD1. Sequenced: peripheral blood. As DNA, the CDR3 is TGTGCCAGCAGCTTGGTTCTTGACAGGGGAGGTGAAGCTTTCTTT. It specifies CASSLVLDRGGEAFF.